This TCR beta chain came from a study of cytomegalovirus exposure and HLA in healthy donors. This clone has only a few counts. Antigen: not known. PCR was performed using 60 Vbeta and 13 Jbeta primers. Produced via immunoSEQ multiplex PCR; TCRdb's table is partial and in-frame only. In the table there are around 140,000 clones, around three quarters of which are singletons. This CDR3 comprises 14 residues. V lost 6 bases, J lost 1 base, and 11 bases lay in between. Germline-derived CDR1 and CDR2 are MNHNS and SASEGT. Overall study results and limits: Within an earlier analysis, most TCR beta V segments proved productive either about 90% or about 30% of the time. Beyond CMV serostatus, there was no information to go on about immune exposure. Near-uniform donor sequencing depth was presumed by presence/absence analyses.

J is TRBJ2-3 and V is TRBV6-1; TRBD2 is a possible D gene (5 bases). This clonotype was sampled from a man in his forties in good health and CMV-seropositive. Sequencing was carried out using PBMCs. The chain's CDR3 is CASSLERGTDTQYF. The CDR3 DNA follows: TGTGCCAGCAGCCTAGAGAGGGGCACAGATACGCAGTATTTT.